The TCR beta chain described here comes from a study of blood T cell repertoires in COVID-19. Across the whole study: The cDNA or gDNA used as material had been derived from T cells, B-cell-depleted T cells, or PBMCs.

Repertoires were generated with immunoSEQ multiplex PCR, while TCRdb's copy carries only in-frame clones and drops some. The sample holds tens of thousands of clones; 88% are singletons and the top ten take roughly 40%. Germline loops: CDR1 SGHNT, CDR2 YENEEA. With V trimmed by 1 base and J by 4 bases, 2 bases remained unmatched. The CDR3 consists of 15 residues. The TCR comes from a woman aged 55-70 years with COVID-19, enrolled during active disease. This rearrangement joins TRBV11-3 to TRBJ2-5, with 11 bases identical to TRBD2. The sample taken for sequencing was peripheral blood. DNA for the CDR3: TGTGCCAGCAGCTTAGGGGGGACTAGCGGAGAGACCCAGTACTTC. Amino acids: CASSLGGTSGETQYF.